This T cell receptor (beta chain) was sequenced during a study of spatial heterogeneity in lung cancer. On the study more broadly: Unique TCR and UMI combinations averaged more than ten appearances each in raw reads.

Every individual TCR cDNA molecule carried its own unique molecular identifier, which allowed correction of PCR and sequencing errors. TCRdb redid the calling of the 5' RACE reads with MiXCR, one entry per CDR3 protein. The sample records some 45,000 distinct CDR3 sequences, over 9.5% being singletons. Regarding time point: sample taken at primary tumor resection. Unsorted whole RNA from tumor, nontumor lung or frozen PBMC underwent sequencing. V lost 8 bases and J lost 10, with 15 bases in between. CDR1 is MNHEY, CDR2 SVGEGT, per germline. CDR3 length equals 12 residues. Sample: PBMCs, taken at surgery. This TCR was recovered from a female donor with early-stage non-small cell lung cancer. The chain employs TRBV6-2 or TRBV6-3 and TRBJ2-1, with TRBD2 as a possible D gene (5 bases). CDR3 bases: TGTGCCAGCCCAGGAGGAGCTGGAGAGCAGTTCTTC. It is translated as CASPGGAGEQFF.